Each of the 29 T cell receptor beta chains below was sequenced from the same sample in a study of high-grade serous ovarian cancer treatment subgroups. Method: immunoSEQ multiplex PCR; TCRdb's copy keeps in-frame clones and lacks some. The table has roughly 10,000 clones, 68% seen once; the top ten hold about 4%. Tumor tissue was taken before any definitive surgery or chemotherapy was given. Sequencing was done on a sample of tumor tissue. The source is a human donor with high-grade serous ovarian cancer.

The chain combines TRBV2 with TRBJ2-2; tentatively, D is TRBD2 (6 bases). CDR3 size: 13 residues. Trimming stripped 6 bases from V and 3 bases from J, with 8 bases between. Looked up from germline, CDR1 is SNHLY and CDR2 is FYNNEI. In nucleotides, the CDR3 is TGTGCCAGCAGCCGGGAGTACACCGGGGAGCTGTTTTTT. Protein: CASSREYTGELFF. The complete variable domain, with remaining parts taken from reference TRBV2 and TRBJ2-2, reads EPEVTQTPSHQVTQMGQEVILRCVPISNHLYFYWYRQILGQKVEFLVSFYNNEISEKSEIFDDQFSVERPDGSNFTLKIRSTKLEDSAMYFCASSREYTGELFFGEGSRLTVL.

This clone came up a few times. DNA for the CDR3: TGTGCCAGCAGCCGGGACAGGGCTTACTATGGCTACACCTTC. Translating it yields CASSRDRAYYGYTF. This rearrangement joins TRBV28 to TRBJ1-2, with 9 bases fitting TRBD1. There are 14 residues in the CDR3. Unmatched junction bases numbered 5, after V lost 6 bases and J lost 3 bases. Germline CDR1 reads MDHEN; CDR2 reads SYDVKM.

This clone has only a few counts. This chain uses TRBV5-4 with TRBJ1-1; D perhaps matches TRBD1 (6 bases). V was shortened by 3 bases and J by 0 bases, with 12 bases between the two germline ends. This CDR3 has 15 amino acids. Germline CDR1 reads SGHNT; CDR2 reads YYREEE (reference sequence). The CDR3 here is CASSSRGSMNTEAFF. CDR3 in DNA: TGTGCCAGCAGCTCCAGGGGATCCATGAACACTGAAGCTTTCTTT.

The chain joins TRBV19 to TRBJ2-2, with D perhaps being TRBD1 or TRBD2 (6 bases each). Looked up from germline, CDR1 is LNHDA and CDR2 is SQIVND (reference sequence). Trimming took off 3 bases at V and 6 bases at J, with 17 bases between the two ends. The CDR3 is made up of 16 amino acids. CDR3 sequence reads: CASSIDGGGWPGELFF. DNA of the CDR3: TGTGCCAGTAGTATCGACGGAGGGGGGTGGCCCGGGGAGCTGTTTTTT. Based on the CDR3 plus reference TRBV19 and TRBJ2-2, the full variable domain is DGGITQSPKYLFRKEGQNVTLSCEQNLNHDAMYWYRQDPGQGLRLIYYSQIVNDFQKGDIAEGYSVSREKKESFPLTVTSAQKNPTAFYLCASSIDGGGWPGELFFGEGSRLTVL.

This chain links TRBV15 with TRBJ2-4; unclear D gene. V lost 0 bases, J lost 0 bases, and 9 bases lay in between. The CDR3 consists of 16 residues. Germline assignment: CDR1 LNHNV and CDR2 YYDKDF (reference sequence). Here the CDR3 DNA reads TGTGCCACCAGCAGAGATCATAGGTTAGCCAAAAACATTCAGTACTTC. Its protein product is CATSRDHRLAKNIQYF.

J is TRBJ2-7 and V is TRBV27; the match to TRBD2 covers 7 bases. From germline, CDR1 is MNHEY and CDR2 SMNVEV (reference sequence). This CDR3 spans 15 amino acids. V gave up 5 bases and J gave up 5 bases; unmatched junction bases: 12. The chain's CDR3 is CASSPLGGVLHEQYF. The CDR3 DNA is TGTGCCAGCAGTCCCCTGGGGGGGGTCCTCCACGAGCAGTACTTC.

This chain uses TRBV19 with TRBJ1-5, with D tentatively TRBD1 (5 bases). This CDR3 comprises 16 residues. With 2 bases removed from V and 2 bases from J, the gap between germline ends came to 13 bases. Germline assignment: CDR1 LNHDA and CDR2 SQIVND (reference sequence). The CDR3 loop is CASSIRGDDGNQPQHF. For the CDR3, the DNA is TGTGCCAGTAGTATAAGAGGGGACGACGGCAATCAGCCCCAGCATTTT. Full variable domain (outside the CDR3, taken from reference TRBV19 and TRBJ1-5): DGGITQSPKYLFRKEGQNVTLSCEQNLNHDAMYWYRQDPGQGLRLIYYSQIVNDFQKGDIAEGYSVSREKKESFPLTVTSAQKNPTAFYLCASSIRGDDGNQPQHFGDGTRLSIL.

This chain connects TRBV9 to TRBJ2-5, with a tentative D call TRBD1 (8 bases). The V end was cut by 0 bases, the J end by 2 bases, with 14 bases between. Looked up from germline, CDR1 is SGDLS and CDR2 is YYNGEE. This CDR3 is 16 amino acids long. Here the CDR3 DNA reads TGTGCCAGCAGCGTAGAACAGGGGGGGATACAAGAGACCCAGTACTTC. It yields the protein CASSVEQGGIQETQYF.

This clone was seen only a few times. This chain uses TRBV29-1 with TRBJ1-4; no firm D call. With 1 base removed from V and 2 bases from J, the gap between germline ends came to 2 bases. This CDR3 is 12 amino acids long. Germline CDR1 reads SQVTM; CDR2 reads ANQGSEA. The CDR3 reads CSVEGTNEKLFF. The CDR3 DNA reads TGCAGCGTTGAAGGGACTAATGAAAAACTGTTTTTT.

V and J are TRBV5-8 and TRBJ2-6, with a possible D match to TRBD1 (6 bases). CDR3 length: 15 residues. V gave up 1 base and J gave up 8 bases, with 13 bases separating them. Germline CDR1 SGHTS, CDR2 YDEGEE. CDR3 nucleotides: TGTGCCAGCAGCTTGAGCAGGGGATTGTCCAACGTCCTGACTTTC. It yields the protein CASSLSRGLSNVLTF.

This clone was seen a few times. The chain has TRBV5-1 and TRBJ2-3; D gene ambiguous. CDR3 length equals 12 residues. The germline V gene has CDR1 SGHRS and CDR2 YFSETQ. Trimming removed 3 bases at V and 4 bases at J, with 6 bases between. The CDR3 is CASSYKADTQYF. The CDR3 DNA follows: TGCGCCAGCAGCTATAAAGCAGATACGCAGTATTTT.

V is TRBV29-1 and J is TRBJ2-7; perhaps TRBD2 as D (7 bases). Trimming left V 6 bases short and J 0 bases short, with 18 bases between. Germline CDR1 is SQVTM and CDR2 is ANQGSEA. The CDR3 is made up of 15 amino acids. The CDR3 sequence: CSVRGGSAVSYEQYF. As DNA, the CDR3 is TGCAGCGTGAGGGGGGGCTCGGCTGTCTCCTACGAGCAGTACTTC.

The chain couples TRBV15 to TRBJ2-1; weak D call: TRBD2 (5 bases). Per germline, CDR1 LNHNV and CDR2 YYDKDF (reference sequence). The V end lost 4 bases, the J end lost 3 bases, and 7 bases lay between the germline ends. The CDR3 consists of 13 residues. The DNA for the CDR3 is TGTGCCACCAGCACTACTAGCTACAATGAGCAGTTCTTC. Amino acid sequence: CATSTTSYNEQFF.

The chain has TRBV5-1 and TRBJ1-2; maybe TRBD1 (6 bases). This CDR3 spans 15 amino acids. CDR1 is SGHRS, CDR2 YFSETQ, per germline. The V end was cut by 0 bases, the J end by 2 bases, with 11 bases between. CDR3 residues: CASSLGSGANYGYTF. CDR3 nucleotide sequence: TGCGCCAGCAGCTTGGGATCGGGGGCAAACTATGGCTACACCTTC.

CDR3 in amino acids: CASTIFGEQFF. CDR3 in DNA: TGTGCCAGCACTATTTTTGGTGAGCAGTTCTTC. This rearrangement joins TRBV7-2 to TRBJ2-1; D is unclear. Between the trimmed V and J ends, which lost 7 bases and 9 bases, there was a span of 10 bases. Germline CDR1 reads SGHTA; CDR2 reads FQGNSA. The CDR3 is 11 residues long.

V is TRBV16 and J is TRBJ2-2; TRBD2 is a possible D gene (6 bases). Germline CDR1 is KGHSY and CDR2 is FQNENV. The V gene lost 4 bases and the J gene lost 6 bases, with 12 bases spanning the gap. CDR3 size: 14 residues. CDR3 sequence (DNA): TGTGCCAGCAGCCGGGACTCCCTGCCCGGGGAGCTGTTTTTT. This sequence encodes CASSRDSLPGELFF.

The V call is TRBV7-2, the J call TRBJ2-7; TRBD2 matches 14 bases. Germline assignment: CDR1 SGHTA and CDR2 FQGNSA. V shed 6 bases, J shed 7 bases, and the junction held 5 bases outside the gene matches. The length of the CDR3 is 14 residues. CDR3 region: CASSPGTSGREQYF. As DNA, the CDR3 is TGTGCCAGCAGTCCCGGGACTAGCGGGAGAGAGCAGTACTTC.

Here the CDR3 DNA reads TGTGCCAGCAGAATAGACAGGCGGTCCACTGAAGCTTTCTTT. This codes for CASRIDRRSTEAFF. V usage is TRBV27 and J usage is TRBJ1-1, with D possibly TRBD1 on 6 matching bases. V was cut by 6 bases and J by 4 bases, with 15 bases left in between. Per the germline V gene, CDR1 is MNHEY and CDR2 is SMNVEV (reference sequence). This CDR3 region has 14 residues.

This clone came up a few times. The rearrangement links TRBV28 to TRBJ2-6; possibly TRBD1 for D (5 bases). V lost 11 bases and J lost 0, with 8 bases in between. The CDR3 loop spans 13 amino acids. The germline V gene encodes CDR1 MDHEN and CDR2 SYDVKM. CDR3 sequence (DNA): TGTGCCTCACAGGTCTCTGGGGCCAACGTCCTGACTTTC. Its protein is CASQVSGANVLTF. Full variable domain (outside the CDR3, taken from reference TRBV28 and TRBJ2-6): DVKVTQSSRYLVKRTGEKVFLECVQDMDHENMFWYRQDPGLGLRLIYFSYDVKMKEKGDIPEGYSVSREKKERFSLILESASTNQTSMYLCASQVSGANVLTFGAGSRLTVL.

The chain couples TRBV18 to TRBJ1-2, with 8 bases that match TRBD1. Germline trimming cut 2 bases from V and 7 bases from J; bases unmatched to any gene: 9. This CDR3 region has 15 residues. Germline V gene data show CDR1 as KGHSH and CDR2 as LQKENI. CDR3 in amino acids: CASSPETGVAGGYTF. The CDR3 bases are TGTGCCAGCTCACCAGAGACAGGGGTAGCGGGTGGCTACACCTTC. The full variable domain, with the rest looked up from reference TRBV18 and TRBJ1-2, is NAGVMQNPRHLVRRRGQEARLRCSPMKGHSHVYWYRQLPEEGLKFMVYLQKENIIDESGMPKERFSAEFPKEGPSILRIQQVVRGDSAAYFCASSPETGVAGGYTFGSGTRLTVV.

The chain joins TRBV7-9 to TRBJ2-7; a weak D match, TRBD2 (5 bases). V lost 5 bases and J 4 bases, leaving 12 bases between the germline ends. The CDR3 totals 13 residues. Germline loops: CDR1 SEHNR, CDR2 FQNEAQ (reference sequence). The CDR3 DNA reads TGTGCCAGCAGCCGCCCGGGATTATACGAGCAGTACTTC. This codes for CASSRPGLYEQYF.

The chain couples TRBV19 to TRBJ1-4; D call uncertain. The germline V gene has CDR1 LNHDA and CDR2 SQIVND (reference sequence). The CDR3 has 15 amino acids. Trimming removed 6 bases at V and 0 bases at J, with 11 bases between. This chain's CDR3 is CASRRGSTTNEKLFF. The CDR3 nucleotides read TGTGCCAGTAGGAGAGGTTCTACAACTAATGAAAAACTGTTTTTT.

This chain joins TRBV6-5 and TRBJ2-3; no clear D. Trimming took off 4 bases at V and 6 bases at J, with 8 bases between the two ends. There are 12 residues in the CDR3. Germline-derived CDR1 and CDR2 are MNHEY and SVGAGI. The CDR3 DNA reads TGTGCCAGCAGTTCCATAGAGGATACGCAGTATTTT. Translating it yields CASSSIEDTQYF.

The chain couples TRBV7-8 to TRBJ1-5, with D maybe TRBD1 (5 bases). There are 16 residues in the CDR3. Per germline, CDR1 SGHVS and CDR2 FQNEAQ. V was cut by 2 bases and J by 5 bases, with 16 bases left in between. The CDR3 loop is CASSLYQGVLDQPQHF. The CDR3 coding sequence is TGTGCCAGCAGCTTATATCAAGGGGTATTGGATCAGCCCCAGCATTTT.

This sequence joins TRBV10-3 and TRBJ2-7, with D perhaps matching TRBD1 or TRBD2 (5 bases each). The germline V and J ends were trimmed by 4 bases and 9 bases, with 16 bases remaining between them. The CDR3 totals 13 residues. CDR1 is ENHRY, CDR2 SYGVKD, per germline. The CDR3 nucleotides read TGTGCCATCAGTGCAGGGACGGCGCAGACGCAGTACTTC. It is translated as CAISAGTAQTQYF.

The rearrangement links TRBV6-1 to TRBJ2-1; D is undetermined. The V end lost 4 bases, the J end lost 1 base, and 11 bases lay between the germline ends. Germline CDR1 MNHNS, CDR2 SASEGT. CDR3 length equals 15 residues. CDR3 loop: CASSGILPSYNEQFF. DNA of the CDR3: TGTGCCAGCAGTGGGATCCTACCATCCTACAATGAGCAGTTCTTC.

This chain connects TRBV30 to TRBJ2-7; 7 nucleotides agree with TRBD1. Trimming removed 6 bases from V and 3 bases from J; junction bases left unmatched: 11. This CDR3 contains 14 residues. Germline V gene data show CDR1 as GTSNPN and CDR2 as SVGIG (reference sequence). The CDR3 protein is CACTRDSSVYEQYF. CDR3 sequence (DNA): TGTGCCTGCACTCGGGACAGTAGTGTCTACGAGCAGTACTTC.

The table lists this clone with a few counts. The chain links TRBV4-1 to TRBJ1-5; D is ambiguous. The CDR3 extends over 16 amino acids. The ends were cut back, 0 bases at V and 2 bases at J, with 11 bases in the middle. Germline V gives CDR1 MGHRA, CDR2 YSYEKL. The CDR3 coding sequence is TGCGCCAGCAGCCAAGACGGCGGGATGGGCAATCAGCCCCAGCATTTT. It is translated as CASSQDGGMGNQPQHF.

The chain has TRBV5-1 and TRBJ1-6; D is perhaps TRBD1 (6 bases). The CDR3 length is 16 residues. Trimming pared 0 bases from V and 3 bases from J, leaving 10 bases between. Germline CDR1 is SGHRS and CDR2 is YFSETQ. The CDR3 region has the DNA TGCGCCAGCAGCTTGGACAGGGCTAGCTATAATTCACCCCTCCACTTT. It yields the protein CASSLDRASYNSPLHF. Filled out from reference TRBV5-1 and TRBJ1-6, the complete variable domain reads KAGVTQTPRYLIKTRGQQVTLSCSPISGHRSVSWYQQTPGQGLQFLFEYFSETQRNKGNFPGRFSGRQFSNSRSEMNVSTLELGDSALYLCASSLDRASYNSPLHFGNGTRLTVT.